The 20 T cell receptor beta chains presented below share a single source sample, sequenced in a study of T-cell reconstitution after alpha-beta-depleted transplantation in children. A library of TCRbeta sequences, prepared with unique molecular identifiers, was generated. TCRdb redid the calling of the PCR reads with MiXCR, one entry per CDR3 protein. This sample has nearly 400,000 distinct CDR3 sequences; roughly 22% occur once, and the top ten carry 3.5% to 4%. The sequencing here drew on PBMCs from the stem cell graft donor, taken from the stem cell graft. The receptors were gathered from a human donor who donated a stem cell graft to a child with acute myeloid leukemia.

This clonotype was seen at least ten times. The rearrangement links TRBV11-2 to TRBJ2-1, with D perhaps matching TRBD1 (6 bases). Trimming took off 0 bases at V and 5 bases at J, with 11 bases between the two ends. This CDR3 region has 15 residues. Germline lookup yields CDR1 SGHAT and CDR2 FQNNGV. For the CDR3, the DNA is TGTGCCAGCAGCTTAGATTGGACAGCTAACAATGAGCAGTTCTTC. Translated: CASSLDWTANNEQFF.

This clonotype was picked up one time. The chain has TRBV30 and TRBJ2-7; TRBD2 aligns across 9 bases. The CDR3 runs 12 residues. J gave up 12 bases and V 3 bases, and 9 bases lay outside the gene matches. Germline CDR1 GTSNPN, CDR2 SVGIG (reference sequence). DNA for the CDR3: TGTGCCTGGAGGCCACGGCGGGAGGGCTTGTACTTC. Amino acids: CAWRPRREGLYF.

CDR3 coding DNA: TGTGCCAGCAGTTACTCGTCCCACCTCGGAAATTCACCCCTCCACTTT. Protein: CASSYSSHLGNSPLHF. The rearrangement joins TRBV6-5 to TRBJ1-6; D is uncertain. V was clipped by 0 bases and J by 7 bases, with 13 bases between them. The germline gives CDR1 MNHEY, CDR2 SVGAGI. This CDR3 is 16 amino acids long.

This clonotype has at least ten counts. The chain joins TRBV20-1 to TRBJ2-7, with D possibly TRBD2 on 6 matching bases. The germline V and J ends were trimmed by 6 bases and 1 base, with 16 bases remaining between them. Germline assignment: CDR1 DFQATT and CDR2 SNEGSKA (reference sequence). The CDR3 has 14 amino acids. This CDR3 is CSARLLGGSYEQYF. CDR3 nucleotide sequence: TGCAGTGCCCGCCTTCTCGGGGGATCCTACGAGCAGTACTTC.

This clonotype was seen only a few times. J is TRBJ1-5 and V is TRBV10-2; 7 nucleotides line up with TRBD1. CDR3 length equals 13 residues. The V segment lost 10 bases and the J segment 9 bases; nucleotides outside the gene matches: 12. The germline V gene encodes CDR1 WSHSY and CDR2 SAAADI. The CDR3, as DNA: TGCGCCACCGTCGACAGGGTGAGCGGGCCCCAGCATTTT. Amino acids: CATVDRVSGPQHF.

V usage is TRBV28 and J usage is TRBJ2-7, with 7 nucleotides matching TRBD1. The CDR3 length is 13 residues. From germline, CDR1 is MDHEN and CDR2 SYDVKM. The V segment lost 6 bases and the J segment 2 bases; nucleotides outside the gene matches: 4. Here the CDR3 reads CASRPGTAYEQYF. The CDR3 DNA follows: TGTGCCAGCAGACCCGGGACAGCCTACGAGCAGTACTTC. The variable domain in full, completed from reference TRBV28 and TRBJ2-7, reads DVKVTQSSRYLVKRTGEKVFLECVQDMDHENMFWYRQDPGLGLRLIYFSYDVKMKEKGDIPEGYSVSREKKERFSLILESASTNQTSMYLCASRPGTAYEQYFGPGTRLTVT.

This clonotype was counted many times. CDR3 sequence: CASSSTPYEQYF. As DNA, the CDR3 is TGTGCCAGCAGTTCGACACCGTACGAGCAGTACTTC. The chain combines TRBV12-3 or TRBV12-4 with TRBJ2-7, with no clear D. V lost 4 bases, J lost 4 bases, and 8 bases lay in between. The CDR3 loop spans 12 amino acids.

This clonotype was recorded at least ten times. The chain carries TRBV25-1 and TRBJ2-3; D call uncertain. Germline lookup yields CDR1 MGHDK and CDR2 SYGVNS. The CDR3 has 11 residues. V lost 2 bases and J 5 bases, leaving 2 bases between the germline ends. Written as DNA, the CDR3 is TGTGCCAGCAGTGAAGTAGATACGCAGTATTTT. It encodes CASSEVDTQYF. The full variable domain, its missing parts supplied by reference TRBV25-1 and TRBJ2-3, is EADIYQTPRYLVIGTGKKITLECSQTMGHDKMYWYQQDPGMELHLIHYSYGVNSTEKGDLSSESTVSRIRTEHFPLTLESARPSHTSQYLCASSEVDTQYFGPGTRLTVL.

This clonotype has a count of ten or more. The chain is built from TRBV12-3 or TRBV12-4 and TRBJ2-7; D not certain. The CDR3 loop spans 13 amino acids. V lost 1 base and J lost 2, with 6 bases in between. The CDR3 DNA is TGTGCCAGCAGTTTAGGCACCCCCTACGAGCAGTACTTC. Translated: CASSLGTPYEQYF.

The V call is TRBV7-9, the J call TRBJ2-1, with 7 bases matching TRBD2. Germline V gives CDR1 SEHNR, CDR2 FQNEAQ (reference sequence). V shed 2 bases and J 6 bases; nucleotides not matched to a gene: 10. The length of the CDR3 is 16 residues. CDR3 bases: TGTGCCAGCAGCTTAAGTCTGGGCGGGAGTCCCAATGAGCAGTTCTTC. Amino acid sequence: CASSLSLGGSPNEQFF.

The chain has TRBV20-1 and TRBJ2-7; D possibly corresponds to TRBD2 (5 bases). The CDR3 contains 15 residues. Trimming cost V 2 bases and J 7 bases, with 21 bases left between them. Germline CDR1 is DFQATT and CDR2 is SNEGSKA (reference sequence). CDR3 protein: CSARPKPLMLAEQYF. The DNA for the CDR3 is TGCAGTGCTAGACCGAAACCCCTGATGTTAGCGGAGCAGTACTTC.

The rearrangement joins TRBV12-3 or TRBV12-4 to TRBJ2-6; possibly TRBD1 for D (5 bases). The V end lost 6 bases, the J end lost 0 bases, and 9 bases lay between the germline ends. The CDR3 spans 15 residues. Here the CDR3 DNA reads TGTGCCAGCAGCGACGACAGCTCTGGGGCCAACGTCCTGACTTTC. It yields the protein CASSDDSSGANVLTF.

The J gene is TRBJ2-7, the V gene TRBV2; 10 nucleotides match TRBD1. CDR1 and CDR2 (germline): SNHLY, FYNNEI. The trim removed 6 bases at V and 5 bases at J, leaving 10 bases unmatched. CDR3 length equals 15 residues. CDR3 DNA sequence: TGTGCCAGCAGCGCCTCGACAGGGGGCTTCGACGAGCAGTACTTC. Translating gives CASSASTGGFDEQYF.

The chain employs TRBV4-3 and TRBJ2-7; 7 bases match TRBD1. Germline CDR1 LGHNA, CDR2 YSLEER. V gave up 3 bases and J gave up 2 bases; unmatched junction bases: 7. This CDR3 region has 15 residues. CDR3 residues: CASSHLTGVTYEQYF. CDR3 DNA sequence: TGCGCCAGCAGCCACTTAACAGGGGTGACCTACGAGCAGTACTTC.

This clonotype was picked up a small number of times. The chain carries TRBV20-1 and TRBJ2-3, with TRBD2 matching over 8 bases. The V segment lost 6 bases and the J segment 4 bases; nucleotides outside the gene matches: 18. CDR1 DFQATT and CDR2 SNEGSKA come from the germline V gene (reference sequence). The CDR3 totals 17 residues. The CDR3 spells CSATGTRSTMGADTQYF. In DNA, the CDR3 is TGCAGTGCAACCGGGACTAGATCGACCATGGGCGCAGATACGCAGTATTTT.

This clonotype showed up just a few times. This rearrangement joins TRBV29-1 to TRBJ2-7, with unresolved D. Germline V CDR1 and CDR2: SQVTM, ANQGSEA. The germline V and J ends were trimmed by 7 bases and 3 bases, with 16 bases remaining between them. This CDR3 region has 13 residues. CDR3 coding DNA: TGCAGCGCGGGCCCCGGATTGGGCTACGAGCAGTACTTC. The encoded protein is CSAGPGLGYEQYF.

This sequence joins TRBV23-1 and TRBJ1-5, with D perhaps matching TRBD1 (6 bases). TRBV23-1 is filed as an ORF, its function uncertain. CDR3 length: 17 residues. Trimming pared 1 base from V and 4 bases from J, leaving 17 bases between. In DNA, the CDR3 is TGCGCCAGCAGTCAATTCCCATTTTATACAGGGAATCAGCCCCAGCATTTT. Translation gives CASSQFPFYTGNQPQHF.

V gene TRBV4-3 combines with J gene TRBJ2-1, with D maybe TRBD2 (7 bases). Germline V gene sequence: CDR1 LGHNA, CDR2 YSLEER. Deletions cut 4 bases from V and 7 bases from J, with 17 bases between. There are 15 residues in the CDR3. The CDR3 is CASSLGAGENNEQFF. The CDR3, as DNA: TGCGCCAGCAGCCTGGGGGCGGGAGAGAATAATGAGCAGTTCTTC.

The chain joins TRBV3-1 to TRBJ1-1, with D hard to call. CDR1 is LGHDT and CDR2 is YNNKEL in the germline V gene (reference sequence). The CDR3 covers 14 residues. V was cut by 0 bases and J by 1 base, with 6 bases left in between. The CDR3 here is CASSQDHGNTEAFF. In nucleotides, the CDR3 is TGTGCCAGCAGCCAAGATCACGGGAACACTGAAGCTTTCTTT.

This clonotype occurred a few times. V is TRBV7-2 and J is TRBJ1-1; the D gene is possibly TRBD1 (5 bases). The CDR3 runs 15 residues. Trimming pared 1 base from V and 11 bases from J, leaving 20 bases between. Germline CDR1 SGHTA, CDR2 FQGNSA. CDR3 loop: CASSLEAGTGEWAFF. As DNA, the CDR3 is TGTGCCAGCAGCTTAGAGGCCGGGACGGGTGAATGGGCTTTCTTT.